This T cell receptor (beta chain) came from a study of T cell repertoires in cytomegalovirus infection (dated by TCRdb to the late 2010s). Context from the whole study: The HLA type of each donor mattered for the analysis, because public TCR beta signatures pointed to carriage of CMV infection along with the matching HLA type. Overall study results and their limits: Cumulative frequency of public TCR beta family members discriminated carriers of CMV infection plus the relevant HLA type in this cohort and an independent roughly 320-donor cohort. In the ex vivo response, HLA-C-restricted CMV-specific TCR beta clonotypes were dominant, and in two of eight donors the single most frequent clonotype came from this HLA-C-restricted group.

This clonotype came up a few times. Its antigen has not been determined. No qualities accompany the bases; no much larger clone lies one base away. This sample was sequenced with an Illumina HiSeq 1500. TCRdb took the public reads, trimmed them with fastp at Q25, ran MiXCR for clone calling and kept in-frame beta chains. A single entry per CDR3 protein holds the most common genes and DNA from its merged rows. Within this sample are a few hundred thousand distinct CDR3 sequences, with roughly 15% of them counted one time only. Of the sample, about 10% falls within the top ten clones. Reading from cysteine to phenylalanine, the CDR3 counts 15 amino acids. The CDR3 DNA has 45 bases and is translated from base 1. CDR1 and CDR2 are read off the germline V gene as SGHVS and FNYEAQ. The V end loses 5 bases and the J end loses 0 bases, and a stretch of 13 bases separates them.

The clonotype comes from a human donor in good health (CMV status not recorded). Some clones in this sample may be carry-over from other donors' samples. This chain is built from TRBV7-6 and TRBJ1-1; the D gene assignment is ambiguous. Sequencing was carried out using PBMCs. The nucleotides read TGTGCCAGCAGCCACCCCATCCGGGTGAACACTGAAGCTTTCTTT. Protein translation: CASSHPIRVNTEAFF.